This T cell receptor (beta chain) was sequenced during a study of OX40 agonist ivuxolimab in advanced cancers. As for the study in general: The diagnoses of dose-escalation patients were hepatocellular carcinoma, melanoma, renal cell or head and neck cancer. Overall study results and limits: More expanded clones were seen, on average, in CD8+ T cells than in CD4+. Clonal expansion by week 6 occurred in CD4+ and CD8+ blood T cells (at 0.1 to 3.0 mg/kg).

Autoimmune disease history or systemic immunosuppression led to patients being barred. Data came from immunoSEQ multiplex PCR; TCRdb stores just in-frame clones and leaves some out. Of around 70,000 clones in the sample, roughly 80% were seen once. To note about this clone: Its antigen is currently unknown.

The CDR3 spans 15 residues. Unmatched junction bases numbered 2, after V lost 1 base and J lost 1 base. CDR1 is SGHTA, CDR2 FQGNSA, per germline. The sample consisted of CD4+ or CD8+ T cells sorted from blood, taken in a trial of the OX40 agonist ivuxolimab. The sequence derives from an adult with an advanced solid tumor such as melanoma, head and neck, liver or kidney cancer. The rearrangement links TRBV7-2 to TRBJ2-5; 8 bases are shared with TRBD2. The CDR3 loop reads CASSLGTSGQETQYF. CDR3 DNA: TGTGCCAGCAGCTTAGGTACTAGCGGCCAAGAGACCCAGTACTTC.